This T cell receptor (beta chain) was profiled in a study of CD8 T cells in Susac syndrome. From blood CD8+ and CD4+ T cells, TCR beta sequences were generated. The CDR3 runs 16 residues. Germline CDR1 and CDR2: SGDLS and YYNGEE. J was trimmed by 9 bases and V by 0 bases; bases with no gene match: 6. An amount of RNA that ranged from roughly 0.5 to 1 ug was reverse transcribed with random hexamers. With immunoSEQ multiplex PCR, TCR beta CDR3 was amplified across 54 Vbeta and 13 Jbeta. Via MiXCR, TCRdb re-called the immunoSEQ multiplex PCR reads, giving one row per CDR3 protein. The top ten clones hold approximately 0.11% of a sample with around 130,000 distinct CDR3 sequences, 90% to 95% of them seen once.

Sequenced: CD4+ T cells from PBMCs. This receptor was taken from a human donor with multiple sclerosis. The rearrangement links TRBV9 to TRBJ2-1; 13 bases fit TRBD2. CDR3 residues: CASSVGGLAGVSEQFF. The CDR3 DNA reads as TGTGCCAGCAGCGTAGGCGGACTAGCGGGAGTAAGTGAGCAGTTCTTC. The whole variable domain, filled in from reference TRBV9 and TRBJ2-1, reads DSGVTQTPKHLITATGQRVTLRCSPRSGDLSVYWYQQSLDQGLQFLIQYYNGEERAKGNILERFSAQQFPDLHSELNLSSLELGDSALYFCASSVGGLAGVSEQFFGPGTRLTVL.